Below are 26 T cell receptor beta chains sequenced from a single sample in a study of regulatory T cells in long-lasting Graves disease. Investigators prepared the TCR beta libraries by applying iRepertoire HTBI primers and Arm-PCR of CDR3 regions. MiXCR, run by TCRdb on the multiplex PCR reads, gives a single entry per CDR3 protein. The table has over 300,000 distinct CDR3 sequences, about a sixth seen once. Time point of the sample: newly diagnosed GD, antithyroid drugs for less than 3 months. PBMC-derived RNA was used for the TCR library. The sample in question was peripheral blood mononuclear cells (PBMCs), obtained at new diagnosis, from a patient treated with antithyroid drugs. The receptors come from a female donor with Graves disease.

This chain joins TRBV10-3 and TRBJ2-7; TRBD1 might be the D (7 bases). The germline gives CDR1 ENHRY, CDR2 SYGVKD. This CDR3 contains 17 residues. Trimming shortened V by 3 bases and J by 0 bases, and 18 bases separated the two germline ends. CDR3 bases: TGTGCCATCAGTGAAATTTGGCGGGACAGCTCCTCCTACGAGCAGTACTTC. Its translation: CAISEIWRDSSSYEQYF.

This chain uses TRBV24-1 with TRBJ1-1; unclear D gene. Germline V gene data show CDR1 as KGHDR and CDR2 as SFDVKD. The CDR3 totals 13 residues. Trimming took 8 bases from V and 0 from J, leaving 9 bases between them. This CDR3 reads CATNSGMNTEAFF. The CDR3 nucleotides are TGTGCCACCAACTCAGGCATGAACACTGAAGCTTTCTTT.

This clonotype was recorded at least ten times. The CDR3 loop is CSARVAGTEKLFF. In DNA, the CDR3 is TGCAGTGCTAGAGTTGCTGGGACCGAAAAACTGTTTTTT. The chain combines TRBV20-1 with TRBJ1-4; D perhaps matches TRBD1 (5 bases). Trimming cost V 1 base and J 8 bases, with 11 bases left between them. The CDR3 runs to 13 residues. Germline CDR1 reads DFQATT; CDR2 reads SNEGSKA (reference sequence).

This clonotype was recorded a few times. The chain carries TRBV24-1 and TRBJ2-5; no clear D gene. V was clipped by 5 bases and J by 0 bases, with 6 bases between them. The CDR3 has 13 residues. CDR1 is KGHDR, CDR2 SFDVKD, per germline. The CDR3 protein is CATSGPYQETQYF. In DNA, the CDR3 is TGTGCCACCAGTGGACCGTACCAAGAGACCCAGTACTTC.

This clonotype was detected a few times. A read error is likely here: a far larger clone is one base away. V usage is TRBV5-5 and J usage is TRBJ1-2, with D possibly matching TRBD1 (6 bases). Germline V gene data show CDR1 as SGHKS and CDR2 as YYEKEE (reference sequence). The CDR3 is made up of 13 amino acids. The DNA of the CDR3 is TGTGCCAGCAGCTTGGGCAGGGGCTATGGCCACACCTTC. It specifies CASSLGRGYGHTF. Based on the CDR3 plus reference TRBV5-5 and TRBJ1-2, the full variable domain is DAGVTQSPTHLIKTRGQQVTLRCSPISGHKSVSWYQQVLGQGPQFIFQYYEKEERGRGNFPDRFSARQFPNYSSELNVNALLLGDSALYLCASSLGRGYGHTFGSGTRLTVV.

The V gene is TRBV20-1, the J gene TRBJ2-7; D is unclear. Per germline, CDR1 DFQATT and CDR2 SNEGSKA (reference sequence). Trimming pared 1 base from V and 2 bases from J, leaving 12 bases between. The length of the CDR3 is 14 residues. The CDR3 protein is CSARGPASPYEQYF. The CDR3 coding sequence is TGCAGTGCTAGAGGCCCGGCAAGCCCCTACGAGCAGTACTTC.

There are many counts of this clonotype. The genes are TRBV2 and TRBJ2-6, with D perhaps matching TRBD1 (6 bases). V lost 0 bases to trimming and J lost 0 bases, with 12 bases between them. The CDR3 is 18 residues long. Germline V lookup: CDR1 SNHLY, CDR2 FYNNEI. CDR3: CASSEAQGTFSGANVLTF. CDR3 in DNA: TGTGCCAGCAGTGAAGCGCAGGGGACCTTCTCTGGGGCCAACGTCCTGACTTTC.

This clonotype was picked up a small number of times. The gene calls are TRBV19 and TRBJ1-5, with 7 bases matching TRBD1. CDR3 size: 16 residues. Per germline, CDR1 LNHDA and CDR2 SQIVND (reference sequence). J gave up 4 bases and V 5 bases, and 11 bases lay outside the gene matches. As DNA, the CDR3 is TGTGCCAGTAGTCTATCCACAGGGGTCGGTAATCAGCCCCAGCATTTT. This codes for CASSLSTGVGNQPQHF.

This clonotype was observed many times. Its ends do not fully match the called genes, so a read error is possible. The chain couples TRBV7-9 to TRBJ2-7; D tentatively fits TRBD1 or TRBD2 (5 bases each). The CDR3 runs 13 residues. Germline V CDR1 and CDR2: SEHNR, FQNEAQ (reference sequence). CDR3 amino acids: CAGSLAGSYEQYF. Written as DNA, the CDR3 is TGTGCCGGCAGCTTGGCAGGGAGCTACGAGCAGTACTTC.

This clonotype was seen repeatedly, ten times or more. This sequence joins TRBV19 and TRBJ2-3; D possibly matches TRBD1 or TRBD2 (5 bases each). V dropped 8 bases and J dropped 5 bases, with 17 bases sitting between them. The V gene's germline CDR1 is LNHDA and CDR2 SQIVND (reference sequence). This CDR3 comprises 14 residues. As DNA, the CDR3 is TGTGCCAGTTCCCCCTACGACAGCGGAGATACGCAGTATTTT. It is translated as CASSPYDSGDTQYF.

This clonotype was seen only a few times. The rearrangement joins TRBV4-3 to TRBJ2-1, with TRBD2 matching 9 bases. Per the germline V gene, CDR1 is LGHNA and CDR2 is YSLEER. The V gene end was trimmed by 0 bases and the J gene end by 5 bases; junction bases not matched to a gene: 14. This CDR3 has 19 amino acids. CDR3 bases: TGCGCCAGCAGCCAAGATTTCAGGCGGGGGGGAGGGCCTCACAATGAGCAGTTCTTC. Protein: CASSQDFRRGGGPHNEQFF.

A note on this clonotype: Compared with germline, one end of the junction differs, possibly owing to a read error. This sequence joins TRBV5-5 and TRBJ2-3; D uncertain. CDR3 size: 14 residues. Germline V lookup: CDR1 SGHKS, CDR2 YYEKEE (reference sequence). As DNA, the CDR3 is TGCGCCAGCAGCTTGGCCCCCGGGTCAGATACGCAGTATTTT. This sequence encodes CASSLAPGSDTQYF.

This clonotype was found many times. V is TRBV2 and J is TRBJ1-3, with D possibly TRBD1 on 5 matching bases. The length of the CDR3 is 15 residues. Trimming pared 7 bases from V and 5 bases from J, leaving 18 bases between. Germline values: CDR1 SNHLY, CDR2 FYNNEI. The CDR3 loop reads CASTRGAGLRNTIYF. Here the CDR3 DNA reads TGTGCCAGCACTCGGGGAGCAGGGTTGCGAAACACCATATATTTT.

This clonotype was seen only once. The rearrangement links TRBV28 to TRBJ2-7; TRBD2 agrees at 10 bases. The CDR3 spans 16 residues. Germline V gene sequence: CDR1 MDHEN, CDR2 SYDVKM. V trimming: 7 bases; J trimming: 5 bases; junction bases outside the gene matches: 14. Here the CDR3 DNA reads TGTGCCAGCACCCTACCTATAGCGGGGGGAAGGAACGAGCAGTACTTC. This sequence encodes CASTLPIAGGRNEQYF.

The table lists this clonotype with a few counts. A much larger clonotype is one base distant, so this may be a read error. This rearrangement joins TRBV5-1 to TRBJ2-7; 8 bases agree with TRBD1. With 6 bases clipped from V and 1 base from J, the junction kept 12 bases outside the gene matches. The germline CDR1 and CDR2 sequences are SGHRS and YFSETQ. The CDR3 spans 16 residues. The CDR3 here is CASMRAPGTGSYEQYF. The CDR3 DNA reads as TGCGCCAGCATGAGGGCGCCTGGGACAGGATCCTACGAGCAGTACTTC.

This clonotype was seen at least ten times. The chain links TRBV7-6 to TRBJ1-1, with D perhaps matching TRBD1 (5 bases). The CDR3 contains 13 residues. Germline assignment: CDR1 SGHVS and CDR2 FNYEAQ. V dropped 6 bases and J dropped 0 bases, with 8 bases sitting between them. In DNA, the CDR3 is TGTGCCAGCAGTAAGGGGCTGAACACTGAAGCTTTCTTT. Amino acids: CASSKGLNTEAFF.

This clonotype has at least ten counts. This chain uses TRBV29-1 with TRBJ1-1; a possible D gene is TRBD1 (5 bases). This CDR3 region has 14 residues. The ends were cut back, 0 bases at V and 8 bases at J, with 16 bases in the middle. In germline, CDR1 is SQVTM, CDR2 ANQGSEA. The CDR3 DNA sequence: TGCAGCGTTGAAGAGGCAGGGTGGACGACAGAAGCTTTCTTT. Its translation: CSVEEAGWTTEAFF.

This clonotype showed up many times. The gene calls are TRBV29-1 and TRBJ2-7; possible D gene TRBD1, 5 bases. V gave up 4 bases and J gave up 2 bases, with 12 bases separating them. The germline gives CDR1 SQVTM, CDR2 ANQGSEA. This CDR3 is built from 13 residues. CDR3 nucleotide sequence: TGCAGCGTTGTTAGTCAGGGCGCCTACGAGCAGTACTTC. As protein: CSVVSQGAYEQYF.

This clonotype was seen repeatedly, ten times or more. The chain is built from TRBV11-1 and TRBJ2-2; 9 positions match TRBD2. Germline CDR1 reads SGHAT; CDR2 reads FQDESV (reference sequence). Trimming at V came to 0 bases and at J to 0 bases, leaving 2 bases not matched to a gene. The CDR3 sequence is 17 residues long. CDR3 nucleotide sequence: TGTGCCAGCAGCTTAGCGACTAGCGGACCGAACACCGGGGAGCTGTTTTTT. It encodes CASSLATSGPNTGELFF.

This clonotype was picked up many times. This chain links TRBV20-1 with TRBJ2-2; 7 nucleotides line up with TRBD1. Per the germline V gene, CDR1 is DFQATT and CDR2 is SNEGSKA (reference sequence). V lost 0 bases to trimming and J lost 0 bases; unmatched junction nucleotides: 4. The CDR3 has 16 residues. The CDR3 DNA reads as TGCAGTGCTAGAGATTTCAGGGGGTCGAACACCGGGGAGCTGTTTTTT. The encoded protein is CSARDFRGSNTGELFF.

The sample holds many counts of this clonotype. The V gene is TRBV27, the J gene TRBJ2-6, with 11 nucleotides matching TRBD2. This CDR3 contains 20 residues. The V and J ends lost 3 bases and 1 base, in that order; junction bases with no gene match: 11. CDR1 MNHEY and CDR2 SMNVEV come from the germline V gene (reference sequence). CDR3 loop: CASSFTLAGGPQSGANVLTF. The CDR3 DNA follows: TGTGCCAGCAGTTTTACGTTAGCGGGAGGGCCTCAGTCTGGGGCCAACGTCCTGACTTTC.

This clonotype was seen a handful of times. The V gene is TRBV28, the J gene TRBJ2-2; no definite D call. The V end was cut by 4 bases, the J end by 9 bases, with 6 bases between. Germline CDR1 is MDHEN and CDR2 is SYDVKM. This CDR3 contains 11 residues. The CDR3 loop reads CASSSPRELFF. DNA of the CDR3: TGTGCCAGCAGTTCGCCCAGGGAGCTGTTTTTT.

This clonotype came up a few times. V gene TRBV30 combines with J gene TRBJ2-1; 13 bases line up with TRBD2. CDR3 length: 19 amino acids. The V segment lost 4 bases and the J segment 6 bases; nucleotides outside the gene matches: 18. CDR1 is GTSNPN and CDR2 is SVGIG in the germline V gene (reference sequence). CDR3 sequence: CAWTTSFVGTSGIGNEQFF. DNA of the CDR3: TGTGCCTGGACCACCTCATTTGTTGGGACTAGCGGGATAGGCAATGAGCAGTTCTTC.

V is TRBV11-3 and J is TRBJ2-1; 9 nucleotides line up with TRBD2. J lost 5 bases, V lost 3 bases, and 11 bases had no gene match. Germline V lookup: CDR1 SGHNT, CDR2 YENEEA. There are 17 residues in the CDR3. CDR3 loop: CASSFLAGVPLNNEQFF. In nucleotides, the CDR3 is TGTGCCAGCAGCTTCTTAGCGGGAGTCCCTTTGAACAATGAGCAGTTCTTC.

As DNA, the CDR3 is TGTGCCAGCAGTCCCACTACCGGTGGGCAGTTCTTC. Protein: CASSPTTGGQFF. The chain links TRBV6-2 or TRBV6-3 to TRBJ2-1, with unresolved D. Germline lookup yields CDR1 MNHEY and CDR2 SVGEGT. This CDR3 has 12 residues. The V gene lost 5 bases and the J gene lost 12 bases, with 14 bases spanning the gap.

This clonotype was picked up many times. V usage is TRBV20-1 and J usage is TRBJ1-2; TRBD1 matches 10 bases. The V and J ends lost 6 bases and 5 bases, in that order; junction bases with no gene match: 9. The CDR3 length is 14 residues. Germline V gene sequence: CDR1 DFQATT, CDR2 SNEGSKA (reference sequence). CDR3 sequence: CSAPGRQGAYGYTF. In nucleotides, the CDR3 is TGCAGTGCCCCAGGGAGACAGGGGGCATATGGCTACACCTTC.